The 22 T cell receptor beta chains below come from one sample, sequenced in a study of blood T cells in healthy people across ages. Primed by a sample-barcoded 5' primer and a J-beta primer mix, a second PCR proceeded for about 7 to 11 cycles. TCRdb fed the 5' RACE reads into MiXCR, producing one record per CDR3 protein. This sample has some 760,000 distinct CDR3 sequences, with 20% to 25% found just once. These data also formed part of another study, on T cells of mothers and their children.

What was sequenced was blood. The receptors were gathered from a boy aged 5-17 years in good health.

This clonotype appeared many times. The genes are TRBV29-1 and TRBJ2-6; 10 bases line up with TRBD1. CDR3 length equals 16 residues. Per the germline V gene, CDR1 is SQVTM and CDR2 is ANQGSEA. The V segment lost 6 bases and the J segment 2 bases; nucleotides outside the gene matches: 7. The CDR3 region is CSVPGQGKAGANVLTF. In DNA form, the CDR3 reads TGCAGCGTACCGGGACAGGGGAAGGCTGGGGCCAACGTCCTGACTTTC.

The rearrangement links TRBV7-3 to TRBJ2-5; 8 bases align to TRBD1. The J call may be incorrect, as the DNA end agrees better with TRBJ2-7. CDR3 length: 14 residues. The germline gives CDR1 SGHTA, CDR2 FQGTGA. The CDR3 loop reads CASTRQGMDYEQYF. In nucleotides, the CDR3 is TGTGCCAGCACCAGACAGGGGATGGATTACGAGCAGTACTTC.

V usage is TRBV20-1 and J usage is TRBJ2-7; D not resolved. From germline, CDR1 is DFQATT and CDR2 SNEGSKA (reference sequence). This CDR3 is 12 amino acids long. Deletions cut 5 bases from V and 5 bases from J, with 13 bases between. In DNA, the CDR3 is TGCAGTGCTCTTGTGGACGTCGACGAGCAGTACTTC. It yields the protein CSALVDVDEQYF.

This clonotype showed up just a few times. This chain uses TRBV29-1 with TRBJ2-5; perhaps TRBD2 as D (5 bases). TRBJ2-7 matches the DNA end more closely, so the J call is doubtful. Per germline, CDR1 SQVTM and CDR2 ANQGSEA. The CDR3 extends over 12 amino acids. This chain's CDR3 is CSVGFRLYEQYF. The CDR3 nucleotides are TGCAGCGTTGGTTTCCGACTATACGAGCAGTACTTC.

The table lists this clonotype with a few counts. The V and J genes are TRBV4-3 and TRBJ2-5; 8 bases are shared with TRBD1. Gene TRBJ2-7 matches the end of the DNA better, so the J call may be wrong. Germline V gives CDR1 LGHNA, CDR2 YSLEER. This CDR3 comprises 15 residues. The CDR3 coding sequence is TGCGCCAGCAGCCAAGATTCCGGGACAGGCTACGAGCAGTACTTC. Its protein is CASSQDSGTGYEQYF.

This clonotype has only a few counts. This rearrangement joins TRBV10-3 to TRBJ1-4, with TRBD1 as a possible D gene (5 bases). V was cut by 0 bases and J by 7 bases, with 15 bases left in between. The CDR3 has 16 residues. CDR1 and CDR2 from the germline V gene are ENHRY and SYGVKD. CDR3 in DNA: TGTGCCATCAGTGAGTCCGCAGGGCAGGGAAGTGAAAAACTGTTTTTT. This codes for CAISESAGQGSEKLFF.

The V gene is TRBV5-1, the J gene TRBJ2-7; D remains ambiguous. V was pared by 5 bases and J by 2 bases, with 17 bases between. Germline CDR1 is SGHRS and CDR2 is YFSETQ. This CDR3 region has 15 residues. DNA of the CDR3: TGCGCCAGCAGTCGAGAATCGAGTAGGACCTACGAGCAGTACTTC. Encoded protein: CASSRESSRTYEQYF.

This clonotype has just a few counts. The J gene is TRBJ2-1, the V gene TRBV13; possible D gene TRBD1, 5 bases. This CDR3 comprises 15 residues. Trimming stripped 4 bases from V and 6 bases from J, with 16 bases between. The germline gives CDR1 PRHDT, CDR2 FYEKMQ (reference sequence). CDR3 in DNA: TGTGCCAGCAGCTCAAAGGGGTCCTCGCGCAATGAGCAGTTCTTC. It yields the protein CASSSKGSSRNEQFF.

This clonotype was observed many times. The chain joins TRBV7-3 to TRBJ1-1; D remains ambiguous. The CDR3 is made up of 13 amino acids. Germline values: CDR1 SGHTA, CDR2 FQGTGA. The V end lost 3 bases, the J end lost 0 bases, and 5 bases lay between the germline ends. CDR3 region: CASSLSLNTEAFF. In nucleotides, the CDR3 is TGTGCCAGCAGCTTGTCGCTGAACACTGAAGCTTTCTTT.

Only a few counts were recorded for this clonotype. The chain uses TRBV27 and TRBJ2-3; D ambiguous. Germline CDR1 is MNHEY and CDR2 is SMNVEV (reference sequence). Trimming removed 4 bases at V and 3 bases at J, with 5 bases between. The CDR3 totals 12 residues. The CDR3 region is CASSSKTDTQYF. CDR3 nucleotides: TGTGCCAGCAGTTCCAAAACAGATACGCAGTATTTT.

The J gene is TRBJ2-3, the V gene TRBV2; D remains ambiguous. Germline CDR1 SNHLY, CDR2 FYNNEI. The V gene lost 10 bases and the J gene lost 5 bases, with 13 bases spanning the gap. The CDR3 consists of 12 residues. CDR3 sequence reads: CATLVYIDTQYF. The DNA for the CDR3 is TGTGCCACCCTGGTCTATATAGATACGCAGTATTTT.

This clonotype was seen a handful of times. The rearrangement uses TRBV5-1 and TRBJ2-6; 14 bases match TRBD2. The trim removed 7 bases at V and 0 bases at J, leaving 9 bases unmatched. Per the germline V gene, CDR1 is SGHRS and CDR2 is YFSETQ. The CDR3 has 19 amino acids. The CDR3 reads CASAGGGLAGASGANVLTF. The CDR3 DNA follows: TGCGCCAGCGCCGGAGGGGGACTAGCGGGAGCCTCTGGGGCCAACGTCCTGACTTTC.

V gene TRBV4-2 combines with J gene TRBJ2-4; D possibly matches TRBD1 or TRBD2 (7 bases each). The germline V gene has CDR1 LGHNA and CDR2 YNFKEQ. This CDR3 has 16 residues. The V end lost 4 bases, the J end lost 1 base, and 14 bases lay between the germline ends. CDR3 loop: CASSPGGAGAKNIQYF. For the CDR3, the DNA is TGTGCCAGCAGCCCAGGGGGGGCGGGGGCCAAAAACATTCAGTACTTC.

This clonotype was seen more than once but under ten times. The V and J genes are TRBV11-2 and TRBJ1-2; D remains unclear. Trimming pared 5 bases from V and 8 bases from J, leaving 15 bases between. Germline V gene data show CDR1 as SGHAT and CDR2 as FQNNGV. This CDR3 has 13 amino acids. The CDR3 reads CASSPGSFWGYTF. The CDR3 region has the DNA TGTGCCAGCAGCCCAGGATCCTTCTGGGGCTACACCTTC.

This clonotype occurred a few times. The CDR3 sequence is CASSYDLTGELFF. CDR3 sequence (DNA): TGTGCCAGCAGTTACGACCTTACCGGGGAGCTGTTTTTT. This rearrangement joins TRBV6-6 to TRBJ2-2; D gene ambiguous. The CDR3 is 13 residues long. CDR1 and CDR2 (germline): MNHNY, SVGAGI (reference sequence). Between the trimmed V and J ends, which lost 2 bases and 5 bases, there was a span of 6 bases.

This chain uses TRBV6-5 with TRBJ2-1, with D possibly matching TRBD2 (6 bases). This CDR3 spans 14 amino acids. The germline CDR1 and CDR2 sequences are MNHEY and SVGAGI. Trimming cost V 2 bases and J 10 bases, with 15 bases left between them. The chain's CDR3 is CASSYTLGGAEQFF. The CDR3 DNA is TGTGCCAGCAGTTACACCCTGGGGGGTGCGGAGCAGTTCTTC.

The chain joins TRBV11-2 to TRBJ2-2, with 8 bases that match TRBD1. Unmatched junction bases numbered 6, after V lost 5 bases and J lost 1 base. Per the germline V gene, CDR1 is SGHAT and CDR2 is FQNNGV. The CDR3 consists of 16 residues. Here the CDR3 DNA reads TGTGCCAGCAGCGTGCCGGGACAGGTGAACACCGGGGAGCTGTTTTTT. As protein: CASSVPGQVNTGELFF.

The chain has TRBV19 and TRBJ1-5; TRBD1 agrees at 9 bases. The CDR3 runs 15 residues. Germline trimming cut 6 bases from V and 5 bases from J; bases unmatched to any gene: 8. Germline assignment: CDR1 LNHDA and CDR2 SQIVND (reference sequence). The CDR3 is CASREDRGRHQPQHF. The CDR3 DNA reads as TGTGCCAGTAGGGAGGACAGGGGCCGACATCAGCCCCAGCATTTT.

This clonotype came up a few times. CDR3 loop: CSALRRGSSKETQYF. DNA of the CDR3: TGCAGTGCCCTCCGCCGCGGGAGTTCTAAAGAGACCCAGTACTTC. V usage is TRBV20-1 and J usage is TRBJ2-5; 7 bases fit TRBD2. With V trimmed by 6 bases and J by 3 bases, 13 bases remained unmatched. This CDR3 has 15 residues. Germline-derived CDR1 and CDR2 are DFQATT and SNEGSKA (reference sequence).

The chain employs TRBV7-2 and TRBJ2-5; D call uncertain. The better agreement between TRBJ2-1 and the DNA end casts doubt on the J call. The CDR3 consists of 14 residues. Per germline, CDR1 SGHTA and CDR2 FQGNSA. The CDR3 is CASSLAPIYNEQFF. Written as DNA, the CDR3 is TGTGCCAGCAGCTTAGCGCCTATTTACAATGAGCAGTTCTTC.

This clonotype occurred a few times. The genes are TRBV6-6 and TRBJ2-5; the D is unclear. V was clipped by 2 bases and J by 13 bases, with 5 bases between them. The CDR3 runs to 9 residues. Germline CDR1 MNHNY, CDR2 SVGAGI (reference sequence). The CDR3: CASSYPPYF. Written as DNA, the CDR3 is TGTGCCAGCAGTTACCCCCCGTACTTC.

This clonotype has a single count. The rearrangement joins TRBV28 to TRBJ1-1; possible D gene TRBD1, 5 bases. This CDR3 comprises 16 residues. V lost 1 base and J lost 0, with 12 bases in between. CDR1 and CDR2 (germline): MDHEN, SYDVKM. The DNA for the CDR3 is TGTGCCAGCAGTTTATCCAGGGCTAAGATGAACACTGAAGCTTTCTTT. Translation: CASSLSRAKMNTEAFF.